The rows below give T cell receptor beta chains drawn from one sample of a study of OX40 agonist ivuxolimab in advanced cancers. Profiled with immunoSEQ multiplex PCR; TCRdb holds only in-frame clones, not every one. Altogether about 32,000 clones are present, around nine tenths being singletons, with the ten largest covering 26%. The input for sequencing was CD4+ or CD8+ T cells sorted from blood, taken in a trial of the OX40 agonist ivuxolimab. Every receptor here comes from an adult with an advanced solid tumor such as melanoma, head and neck, liver or kidney cancer. Each CDR3 is given with its conserved first and last residue. A D gene is named only where the DNA matches it firmly.

V	J	D	CDR3
TRBV4-1	TRBJ2-7	TRBD2	CASSPLQGLAGESEQYF
TRBV7-9	TRBJ1-2	NA	CASSLGSGGYTF
TRBV4-1	TRBJ1-1	TRBD1	CASSQTGVEAFF
TRBV14	TRBJ2-7	TRBD1	CASSQGWGQANEQYF
TRBV30	TRBJ2-3	NA	CAWADLTDTQYF
TRBV19	TRBJ1-2	NA	CASSIGAGKDGYTF
TRBV15	TRBJ2-3	TRBD2	CATSRTLAGSTDTQYF
TRBV19	TRBJ2-7	NA	CASSMGQRPYEQYF
TRBV6-1	TRBJ2-1	NA	CASSEAPESGSYNEQFF
TRBV29-1	TRBJ2-3	NA	CSVDSGDRYF
TRBV7-8	TRBJ1-5	NA	CASSRDRPSNQPQHF